The 5 T cell receptor beta chains reported below all come from one sample, sequenced in a study of identical twins. TCRdb called the 5' RACE reads again in MiXCR, with one record for every CDR3 protein. The table includes 310,000 or so distinct CDR3 sequences, 8% to 9% detected once. The same data also went into a second study, on yellow fever vaccine responses in identical twins.

The specimen was memory (CD45RO+) T cells sorted from blood. These receptors all come from a woman under 30 in good health.

This clonotype was seen a few times. The chain combines TRBV20-1 with TRBJ2-1; 10 bases align to TRBD1. Germline CDR1 reads DFQATT; CDR2 reads SNEGSKA (reference sequence). This CDR3 is 15 amino acids long. J was trimmed by 5 bases and V by 6 bases; bases with no gene match: 10. CDR3: CSASFRDRGHNEQFF. The DNA for the CDR3 is TGCAGTGCGAGCTTCCGGGACAGGGGACACAATGAGCAGTTCTTC.

The chain employs TRBV3-1 and TRBJ2-1, with TRBD2 matching 11 bases. V was clipped by 7 bases and J by 5 bases; unmatched bases: 16. Germline V gene lookup returns CDR1 LGHDT and CDR2 YNNKEL (reference sequence). The CDR3 length is 18 residues. The CDR3 reads CASTDALAGGTFNNEQFF. The CDR3 DNA follows: TGTGCCAGCACCGATGCGCTAGCGGGGGGTACGTTTAACAATGAGCAGTTCTTC.

In its sample, this clonotype was seen many times. The chain recombines TRBV15 with TRBJ2-5, with TRBD2 identical over 11 bases. The CDR3 consists of 16 residues. Germline CDR1 LNHNV, CDR2 YYDKDF (reference sequence). V gave up 1 base and J gave up 5 bases; unmatched junction bases: 6. In nucleotides, the CDR3 is TGTGCCACCAGCAGAGTTAGCGGGGGGGCCTTGGAGACCCAGTACTTC. This translates into CATSRVSGGALETQYF.

The rearrangement links TRBV29-1 to TRBJ1-1, with TRBD1 identical over 8 bases. This CDR3 spans 14 amino acids. Unmatched junction bases numbered 5, after V lost 4 bases and J lost 1 base. The V gene's germline CDR1 is SQVTM and CDR2 ANQGSEA. In nucleotides, the CDR3 is TGCAGCGTTGTGGACAGGGCGGGGAACACTGAAGCTTTCTTT. It is translated as CSVVDRAGNTEAFF.

This clonotype was observed at least ten times. The chain uses TRBV25-1 and TRBJ2-1; D gene uncertain. Deletions cut 2 bases from V and 7 bases from J, with 12 bases between. In germline, CDR1 is MGHDK, CDR2 SYGVNS. The length of the CDR3 is 14 residues. CDR3 in DNA: TGTGCCAGCAGTGAAGTCGGGTATTTTAATGAGCAGTTCTTC. This translates into CASSEVGYFNEQFF.